Described below is a single T cell receptor beta chain sequence and its context. Its specificity is not known. UMIs and sample barcodes were carried by the TCR alpha and TCR beta cDNA libraries that 5'RACE produced using constant-segment primers. TCRdb processed the 5' RACE reads anew with MiXCR; each CDR3 protein has one entry. The data contain 250,000 to 350,000 distinct CDR3 sequences, 13% to 15% of them singletons. CDR1 and CDR2 (germline): SQVTM, ANQGSEA. J was trimmed by 4 bases and V by 7 bases; bases with no gene match: 15. CDR3 length equals 15 residues. The sample comes from a study of T-cell memory formation after mild COVID-19. Study-wide background: The TCR clusters were mostly specific to one donor. Study-level results: Whereas later expanders leaned CD4+, clones contracting day 15 to 85 showed a balanced CD4/CD8 makeup.

The genes are TRBV29-1 and TRBJ1-1, with 7 bases fitting TRBD1. The specimen was PBMCs or a T cell subset sorted from them (not recorded which). The sequence was collected from a man between 18 and 35 years old who had mild COVID-19 (a few samples of this study predate the infection). Cell type and time point are not known. CDR3 amino acids: CSGAPSPGQTTEAFF. CDR3 coding DNA: TGCAGCGGTGCCCCCTCCCCGGGACAGACCACTGAAGCTTTCTTT.